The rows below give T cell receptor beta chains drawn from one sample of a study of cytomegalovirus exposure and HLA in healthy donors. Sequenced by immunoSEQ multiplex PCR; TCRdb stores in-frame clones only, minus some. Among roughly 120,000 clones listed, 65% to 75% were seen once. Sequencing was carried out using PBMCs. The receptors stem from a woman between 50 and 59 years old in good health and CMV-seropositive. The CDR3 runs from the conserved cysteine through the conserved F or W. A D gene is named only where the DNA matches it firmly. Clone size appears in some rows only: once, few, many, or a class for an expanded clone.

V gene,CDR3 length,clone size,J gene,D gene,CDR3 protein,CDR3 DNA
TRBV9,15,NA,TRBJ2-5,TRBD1,CASSVVGQGGETQYF,TGTGCCAGCAGCGTAGTCGGACAGGGTGGGGAGACCCAGTACTTC
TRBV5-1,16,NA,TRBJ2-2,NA,CASSLGSNMRTGELFF,TGCGCCAGCAGCTTGGGTTCGAATATGCGCACCGGGGAGCTGTTTTTT
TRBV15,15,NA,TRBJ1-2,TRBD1,CATSIAPGQPRGYTF,TGTGCCACCAGCATAGCCCCGGGACAGCCTCGAGGCTACACCTTC
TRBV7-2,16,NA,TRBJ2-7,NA,CASSLASQTATYEQYF,TGTGCCAGCAGCTTAGCGTCTCAGACAGCAACCTACGAGCAGTACTTC
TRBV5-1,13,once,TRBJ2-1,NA,CASYIRDYNEQFF,TGCGCCAGCTATATTCGGGACTACAATGAGCAGTTCTTC
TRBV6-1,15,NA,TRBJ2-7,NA,CASSELWGEPYEQYF,TGTGCCAGCAGTGAATTATGGGGAGAACCGTACGAGCAGTACTTC
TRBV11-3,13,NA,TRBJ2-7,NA,CASSLTRIDEQYF,TGTGCCAGCAGCCTAACTAGGATCGACGAGCAGTACTTC
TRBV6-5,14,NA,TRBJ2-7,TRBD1,CASTPTGKPYEQYF,TGTGCCAGCACCCCGACAGGGAAGCCCTACGAGCAGTACTTC
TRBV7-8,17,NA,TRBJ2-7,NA,CASSHNSQPQSSYEQYF,TGTGCCAGCAGCCACAACAGCCAGCCTCAAAGCTCCTACGAGCAGTACTTC
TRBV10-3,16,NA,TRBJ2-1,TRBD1,CAISESGQGHYNEQFF,TGTGCCATCAGTGAGTCTGGACAGGGACATTACAATGAGCAGTTCTTC
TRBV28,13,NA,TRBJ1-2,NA,CASSLDAGEGYTF,TGTGCCAGCAGTTTAGACGCCGGAGAAGGCTACACCTTC
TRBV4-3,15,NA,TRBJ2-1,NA,CASSQTTGIGNEQFF,TGCGCCAGCAGCCAAACGACGGGGATCGGCAATGAGCAGTTCTTC
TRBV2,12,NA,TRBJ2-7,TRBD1,CASSKDRYEQYF,TGTGCCAGCAGTAAGGACAGGTACGAGCAGTACTTC
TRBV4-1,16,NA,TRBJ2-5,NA,CASSQDPGQKQETQYF,TGCGCCAGCAGCCAAGATCCAGGACAGAAACAAGAGACCCAGTACTTC
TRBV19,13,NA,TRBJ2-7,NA,CASSIIGGYEQYF,TGTGCCAGTAGTATTATCGGGGGCTACGAGCAGTACTTC
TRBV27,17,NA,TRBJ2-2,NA,CASSFLPGLADTGELFF,TGTGCCAGCAGTTTCCTGCCAGGGTTGGCCGATACCGGGGAGCTGTTTTTT
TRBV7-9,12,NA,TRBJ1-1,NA,CSSRQTGGEAFF,TGTTCCAGCAGACAGACAGGAGGTGAAGCTTTCTTT
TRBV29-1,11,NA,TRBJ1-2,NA,CSVDSGAGYTF,TGCAGCGTTGACTCAGGCGCGGGCTACACCTTC
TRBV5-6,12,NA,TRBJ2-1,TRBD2,CASSLWGGVWFF,TGTGCCAGCAGCTTGTGGGGGGGGGTTTGGTTCTTC
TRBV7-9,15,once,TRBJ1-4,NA,CASRLTGFINEKLFF,TGTGCCAGCAGGCTCACAGGGTTTATTAATGAAAAACTGTTTTTT
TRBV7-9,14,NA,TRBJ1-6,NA,CASSLVGADSPLHF,TGTGCCAGCAGCTTGGTAGGGGCGGATTCACCCCTCCACTTT
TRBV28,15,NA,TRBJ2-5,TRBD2,CASVVRLAGLATQYF,TGTGCGTCCGTAGTTCGGCTAGCGGGGCTGGCGACCCAGTACTTC
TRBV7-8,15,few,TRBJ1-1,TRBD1,CASSLRTGGDTEAFF,TGTGCCAGCAGCCTAAGGACAGGGGGGGACACTGAAGCTTTCTTT
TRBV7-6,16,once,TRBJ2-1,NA,CASSRGEGQDYNEQFF,TGTGCCAGCAGCCGAGGGGAGGGACAGGACTACAATGAGCAGTTCTTC
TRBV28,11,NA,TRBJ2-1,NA,CASSTNYEQFF,TGTGCCAGCAGTACGAACTATGAGCAGTTCTTC
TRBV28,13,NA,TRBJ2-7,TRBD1,CASSSGGKYEQYF,TGTGCCAGCAGTTCAGGGGGCAAATACGAGCAGTACTTC
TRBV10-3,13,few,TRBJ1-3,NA,CAIKEGSGNTIYF,TGTGCCATCAAGGAGGGGAGCGGAAACACCATATATTTT
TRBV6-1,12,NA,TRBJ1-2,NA,CASSGQGYGYTF,TGTGCCAGCAGTGGCCAGGGGTATGGCTACACCTTC